This TCR beta chain was captured by sequencing in a study of shared clonotypes between healthy human individuals. Terminally differentiated effector memory CD45RA+ cells were excluded by CCR7 positive selection of CD45RO-negative cells. The CDR3 is 13 amino acids. In germline, CDR1 is MNHEY, CDR2 SMNVEV (reference sequence). V was trimmed by 4 bases and J by 6 bases, leaving 12 bases between them. Study-wide points: A reduction in generation probabilities was seen for non-shared clonotypes relative to those shared by all four donors. A generally larger estimated richness was seen in naive subsets than in memory subsets.

With regard to this clone: Its target is unknown.

The assay was carried out at the deep level. The repertoire was sequenced with immunoSEQ multiplex PCR; TCRdb's copy has only in-frame clones and lacks some. The table shows millions of clones, with 90% to 95% occurring only once. The sample comprised naive CD8+ T cells from PBMCs. The sequence was obtained from a man between 18 and 29 years old in good health. Some clones in this sample may be carry-over from other donors' samples. The chain has TRBV27 and TRBJ1-2, with a weak D call TRBD1 (5 bases). The CDR3 bases are TGTGCCAGCAGTTCTCGGGGCGAGGATGGCTACACCTTC. It yields the protein CASSSRGEDGYTF.